The entry below gives a single T cell receptor (beta chain) sequence along with its context. Its antigen is undetermined. This sample was included in a study of cytomegalovirus exposure and HLA in healthy donors. Study outcomes and limitations: CMV serostatus was the sole immune exposure data available.

Germline V gene sequence: CDR1 SGHAT, CDR2 FQNNGV. The CDR3 covers 14 residues. Losses at the gene ends were 5 bases for V and 6 bases for J; bases not matched to a gene: 4. In the PCR, 60 Vbeta and 13 Jbeta primers were used. In the authors' methods: Roughly 11 million shared chains were among the 80 million or so unique TCR beta chains that a later analysis counted. Profiling relied on immunoSEQ multiplex PCR, and the TCRdb table lists in-frame clones only, not all of them. That table is the source of V, J and clone size, and D and trimming were worked out from the DNA. The data hold 95,000 to 110,000 clones, with 75% to 80% observed a single time.

The chain employs TRBV11-2 and TRBJ1-6; 7 bases align to TRBD1. The sample comprised PBMCs. The receptor was derived from a man aged 60-69 years in good health and CMV-seropositive. The CDR3 protein is CASSGTAFNSPLHF. DNA of the CDR3: TGTGCCAGCAGCGGGACAGCCTTTAATTCACCCCTCCACTTT. The whole variable domain, filled in from reference TRBV11-2 and TRBJ1-6, reads EAGVAQSPRYKIIEKRQSVAFWCNPISGHATLYWYQQILGQGPKLLIQFQNNGVVDDSQLPKDRFSAERLKGVDSTLKIQPAKLEDSAVYLCASSGTAFNSPLHFGNGTRLTVT.